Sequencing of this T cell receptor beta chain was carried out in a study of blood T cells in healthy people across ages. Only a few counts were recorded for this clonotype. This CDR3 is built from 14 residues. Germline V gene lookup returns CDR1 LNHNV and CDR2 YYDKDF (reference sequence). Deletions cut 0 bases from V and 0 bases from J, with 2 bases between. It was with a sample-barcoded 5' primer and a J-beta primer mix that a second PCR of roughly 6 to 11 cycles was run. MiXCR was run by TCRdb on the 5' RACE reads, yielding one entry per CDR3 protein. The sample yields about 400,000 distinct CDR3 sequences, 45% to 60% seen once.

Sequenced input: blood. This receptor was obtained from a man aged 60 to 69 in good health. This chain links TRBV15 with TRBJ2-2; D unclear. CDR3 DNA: TGTGCCACCAGCAGAGAACCGAACACCGGGGAGCTGTTTTTT. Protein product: CATSREPNTGELFF.